This TCR beta chain originates from a study of blood T cell repertoires in COVID-19. About the research overall: PBMCs, B-cell-depleted T cells, or T cells were the source of the cDNA or gDNA that made up the material.

V lost 0 bases to trimming and J lost 1 base, with 13 bases between them. Germline V gene sequence: CDR1 LGHDT, CDR2 YNNKEL (reference sequence). The CDR3 consists of 17 residues. Original data processing: By means of reference gene primer amplification, nucleated cell counts were estimated. Assay: immunoSEQ multiplex PCR; the TCRdb copy retains only in-frame clones and omits some. From that table come the V and J calls and clone size; the DNA was used to work out D and trimming. This table has about 70,000 clones, 81% appearing once. The origin of this receptor is a woman aged 70-85 years with acute or convalescent COVID-19. The chain has TRBV3-1 (or the pseudogene TRBV3-2) and TRBJ2-4; D possibly corresponds to TRBD1 (5 bases). The specimen sequenced was peripheral blood. DNA for the CDR3: TGTGCCAGCAGCCAAGATCGCGGCAGGGCGGCCAAAAACATTCAGTACTTC. As protein: CASSQDRGRAAKNIQYF.